A single TCR beta chain is shown here with its context. TCRdb's table, derived via immunoSEQ multiplex PCR, lists solely in-frame clones and lacks some. The sample includes approximately 200,000 clones, 89% of them seen just once. The entry originates in a study of blood T cell repertoires in COVID-19. Across the study: The cDNA or gDNA used as material had been derived from T cells, B-cell-depleted T cells, or PBMCs.

The trim removed 5 bases at V and 6 bases at J, leaving 10 bases unmatched. CDR3 size: 15 residues. Per germline, CDR1 SEHNR and CDR2 FQNEAQ (reference sequence). The participants were between roughly 18 and 89 years old and came from roughly 24 US areas. Cohorts were based on clinical histories the participants reported. Sequenced sample: PBMCs or T cells enriched from blood (not recorded which). The TCR sequence derives from a woman aged 40 to 50 with acute COVID-19. This chain joins TRBV7-9 and TRBJ1-1, with 9 bases aligning to TRBD1. The DNA of the CDR3 is TGTGCCAGCAGCCCACAACAGGGGGCGCGATCTGAAGCTTTCTTT. Translated, it gives CASSPQQGARSEAFF.